A single sample is the source of the 25 T cell receptor beta chains below, sequenced in a study of blood T cell repertoires in COVID-19. Only in-frame clones appear in the TCRdb table, and some are missing; sequencing was by immunoSEQ multiplex PCR. In the table there are approximately 150,000 clones, around 89% of which are singletons. The sample comprised peripheral blood. Receptors were obtained from a man in his fifties or sixties with active or convalescent COVID-19.

The rearrangement uses TRBV28 and TRBJ1-1; D not resolved. The CDR3 totals 14 residues. Germline V gene lookup returns CDR1 MDHEN and CDR2 SYDVKM. V lost 5 bases to trimming and J lost 1 base, with 11 bases between them. CDR3 sequence (DNA): TGTGCCAGCAGTCGCCAACAAACGAACACTGAAGCTTTCTTT. It encodes CASSRQQTNTEAFF.

This clone was seen only once. This chain uses TRBV18 with TRBJ2-6; D ambiguous. V gave up 3 bases and J gave up 1 base, with 13 bases separating them. This CDR3 has 17 amino acids. In germline, CDR1 is KGHSH, CDR2 LQKENI. CDR3 coding DNA: TGTGCCAGCTCACCCCTCCCACACGGGTCTGGGGCCAACGTCCTGACTTTC. Amino acids: CASSPLPHGSGANVLTF.

The V gene is TRBV30, the J gene TRBJ2-3, with TRBD2 identical over 11 bases. The CDR3 totals 11 residues. CDR1 and CDR2 (germline): GTSNPN, SVGIG (reference sequence). With V trimmed by 3 bases and J by 14 bases, 4 bases remained unmatched. The CDR3 loop is CAWRSSGRMYF. DNA for the CDR3: TGTGCCTGGAGATCTAGCGGGAGGATGTATTTT.

A single count supports this clone. The rearrangement uses TRBV30 and TRBJ1-6, with D tentatively TRBD1 (5 bases). V was pared by 3 bases and J by 6 bases, with 9 bases between. The germline V gene encodes CDR1 GTSNPN and CDR2 SVGIG (reference sequence). The CDR3 extends over 13 amino acids. CDR3 bases: TGTGCCTGGAGGACAGTAGGTAATTCACCCCTCCACTTT. It translates to CAWRTVGNSPLHF.

The chain is built from TRBV11-3 and TRBJ2-7; 7 positions match TRBD2. V lost 4 bases, J lost 3 bases, and 3 bases stayed unmatched. There are 13 residues in the CDR3. Per germline, CDR1 SGHNT and CDR2 YENEEA. CDR3: CASSSLAGYEQYF. DNA of the CDR3: TGTGCCAGCAGCTCCTTAGCGGGCTACGAGCAGTACTTC. Full variable domain (remainder filled in from reference TRBV11-3 and TRBJ2-7): EAGVVQSPRYKIIEKKQPVAFWCNPISGHNTLYWYLQNLGQGPELLIRYENEEAVDDSQLPKDRFSAERLKGVDSTLKIQPAELGDSAVYLCASSSLAGYEQYFGPGTRLTVT.

This chain uses TRBV18 with TRBJ1-4, with D possibly being TRBD1 (6 bases). The germline V gene encodes CDR1 KGHSH and CDR2 LQKENI. This CDR3 region has 16 residues. Trimming took 3 bases from V and 4 from J, leaving 15 bases between them. The DNA for the CDR3 is TGTGCCAGCTCACCCGCGGGGGCGCGTGGTAATGAAAAACTGTTTTTT. It translates to CASSPAGARGNEKLFF.

The chain joins TRBV19 to TRBJ2-7, with 7 nucleotides matching TRBD1. CDR1 and CDR2 (germline): LNHDA, SQIVND (reference sequence). V gave up 4 bases and J gave up 0 bases; unmatched junction bases: 3. This CDR3 contains 14 residues. CDR3 nucleotides: TGTGCCAGTAGTAGAGACAGGGACTCCTACGAGCAGTACTTC. This encodes CASSRDRDSYEQYF. Based on the CDR3 plus reference TRBV19 and TRBJ2-7, the full variable domain is DGGITQSPKYLFRKEGQNVTLSCEQNLNHDAMYWYRQDPGQGLRLIYYSQIVNDFQKGDIAEGYSVSREKKESFPLTVTSAQKNPTAFYLCASSRDRDSYEQYFGPGTRLTVT.

The chain recombines TRBV19 with TRBJ1-4; the D is unclear. The germline CDR1 and CDR2 sequences are LNHDA and SQIVND (reference sequence). The CDR3 runs 14 residues. Trimming removed 3 bases at V and 8 bases at J, with 13 bases between. The CDR3 bases are TGTGCCAGTAGTATGCCTGCATTCAGGGAAAAACTGTTTTTT. Amino acid sequence: CASSMPAFREKLFF.

This clone was detected only a few times. The chain carries TRBV6-2 or TRBV6-3 and TRBJ1-5; maybe TRBD1 (5 bases). The CDR3 has 17 amino acids. Trimming pared 2 bases from V and 5 bases from J, leaving 19 bases between. Looked up from germline, CDR1 is MNHEY and CDR2 is SVGEGT. DNA of the CDR3: TGTGCCAGCAGTTACCCCAGAGTCCAGGGTTCGGATCAGCCCCAGCATTTT. This sequence encodes CASSYPRVQGSDQPQHF.

V and J are TRBV19 and TRBJ1-3; unclear D gene. V lost 1 base, J lost 0 bases, and 10 bases lay in between. Germline V gene sequence: CDR1 LNHDA, CDR2 SQIVND (reference sequence). This CDR3 has 16 residues. CDR3 DNA: TGTGCCAGTAGTATAGTGTACAGCGGCTCTGGAAACACCATATATTTT. This gives the protein CASSIVYSGSGNTIYF.

This chain links TRBV28 with TRBJ2-2, with a possible D match to TRBD1 (5 bases). This CDR3 is 14 amino acids long. Germline CDR1 is MDHEN and CDR2 is SYDVKM. Between the trimmed V and J ends, which lost 3 bases and 6 bases, there was a span of 11 bases. The CDR3 reads CASSLYDRAGELFF. The CDR3 DNA reads as TGTGCCAGCAGTTTGTACGACAGAGCCGGGGAGCTGTTTTTT.

V is TRBV21-1 and J is TRBJ1-5. TRBV21-1 is reported as a pseudogene. This CDR3 is built from 14 residues. CDR3 bases: TGTGCCAGCATCCGAACGGGGTGCAATCAGCCCCAGCATTTT. Translation: CASIRTGCNQPQHF.

The chain employs TRBV2 and TRBJ2-7; the D is unclear. The CDR3 is 12 residues long. V lost 2 bases, J lost 4 bases, and 6 bases lay in between. The germline V gene encodes CDR1 SNHLY and CDR2 FYNNEI. The CDR3 nucleotides are TGTGCCAGCAGTGAAAATCGGTACGAGCAGTACTTC. This codes for CASSENRYEQYF. Looking up the rest from reference TRBV2 and TRBJ2-7 gives the full variable domain: EPEVTQTPSHQVTQMGQEVILRCVPISNHLYFYWYRQILGQKVEFLVSFYNNEISEKSEIFDDQFSVERPDGSNFTLKIRSTKLEDSAMYFCASSENRYEQYFGPGTRLTVT.

The chain employs TRBV5-6 and TRBJ2-1; maybe TRBD1 (6 bases). The CDR3 is 15 residues long. V lost 4 bases and J lost 1, with 12 bases in between. In germline, CDR1 is SGHDT, CDR2 YYEEEE. The CDR3 nucleotides are TGTGCCAGCAGCCCCGGGACACCTTCCTACAATGAGCAGTTCTTC. The encoded protein is CASSPGTPSYNEQFF.

The chain couples TRBV10-3 to TRBJ2-2; tentatively, D is TRBD1 (6 bases). The V gene lost 3 bases and the J gene lost 3 bases, with 17 bases spanning the gap. CDR3 size: 17 residues. CDR1 and CDR2 (germline): ENHRY, SYGVKD. The chain's CDR3 is CAISDPARGEDTGELFF. The CDR3, as DNA: TGTGCCATCAGTGACCCTGCCAGGGGCGAGGACACCGGGGAGCTGTTTTTT.

The J gene is TRBJ1-2, the V gene TRBV19; D call uncertain. Deletions cut 0 bases from V and 7 bases from J, with 12 bases between. Germline V gene data show CDR1 as LNHDA and CDR2 as SQIVND (reference sequence). The CDR3 is 14 amino acids. CDR3 protein: CASSIDNLPGGYTF. The DNA for the CDR3 is TGTGCCAGTAGTATAGACAACCTCCCGGGTGGCTACACCTTC.

The gene calls are TRBV5-3 and TRBJ1-6; no clear D. TRBV5-3 is an ORF for which the function is uncertain. Trimming removed 6 bases at V and 0 bases at J, with 16 bases between. This CDR3 region has 17 residues. CDR3 DNA sequence: TGTGCCAGAAACCCGATCCGAGCGGGCTCCTATAATTCACCCCTCCACTTT. Its translation: CARNPIRAGSYNSPLHF.

The chain uses TRBV27 and TRBJ2-5; 7 bases line up with TRBD2. Germline lookup yields CDR1 MNHEY and CDR2 SMNVEV (reference sequence). The CDR3 totals 20 residues. Trimming took 5 bases from V and 1 from J; bases not matched to a gene: 22. The chain's CDR3 is CASSPSGGRGVDVTQETQYF. CDR3 nucleotide sequence: TGTGCCAGCAGTCCTTCGGGGGGTCGGGGGGTGGATGTCACCCAAGAGACCCAGTACTTC.

The V call is TRBV7-2, the J call TRBJ1-6; 9 bases agree with TRBD1. CDR3 length: 14 residues. CDR1 and CDR2 from the germline V gene are SGHTA and FQGNSA. V lost 4 bases, J lost 11 bases, and 6 bases stayed unmatched. The DNA for the CDR3 is TGTGCCAGCAGCTCATGGGGACAGGGTACACCCCTCCACTTT. Translated: CASSSWGQGTPLHF.

This chain uses TRBV7-2 with TRBJ1-1, with TRBD1 as a possible D gene (6 bases). Germline V CDR1 and CDR2: SGHTA, FQGNSA. Deletions cut 2 bases from V and 5 bases from J, with 15 bases between. The CDR3 loop spans 15 amino acids. The CDR3 DNA reads as TGTGCCAGCAGCTTAATGGGGGGGGGCGAGACTGAAGCTTTCTTT. Translation: CASSLMGGGETEAFF. The variable domain in full, completed from reference TRBV7-2 and TRBJ1-1, reads GAGVSQSPSNKVTEKGKDVELRCDPISGHTALYWYRQSLGQGLEFLIYFQGNSAPDKSGLPSDRFSAERTGGSVSTLTIQRTQQEDSAVYLCASSLMGGGETEAFFGQGTRLTVV.

The V call is TRBV7-2, the J call TRBJ2-1; 15 bases line up with TRBD2. Trimming cost V 2 bases and J 7 bases; bases outside gene matches: 6. This CDR3 region has 17 residues. Per germline, CDR1 SGHTA and CDR2 FQGNSA. The DNA for the CDR3 is TGTGCCAGCAGCTTACGTGGGACTAGCGGGGGGCGGAATGAGCAGTTCTTC. This gives the protein CASSLRGTSGGRNEQFF. The variable domain in full, with the rest retrieved from reference TRBV7-2 and TRBJ2-1, is GAGVSQSPSNKVTEKGKDVELRCDPISGHTALYWYRQSLGQGLEFLIYFQGNSAPDKSGLPSDRFSAERTGGSVSTLTIQRTQQEDSAVYLCASSLRGTSGGRNEQFFGPGTRLTVL.

The chain combines TRBV15 with TRBJ2-7; weak D call: TRBD1 (5 bases). This CDR3 is built from 15 residues. Trimming removed 6 bases from V and 3 bases from J, with 18 bases in between. Germline CDR1 and CDR2: LNHNV and YYDKDF (reference sequence). The CDR3 DNA is TGTGCCACCAGTGGCGTGGGTGGGGCAGTCTACGAGCAGTACTTC. Translated, it gives CATSGVGGAVYEQYF.

V gene TRBV6-5 combines with J gene TRBJ1-6; D is perhaps TRBD1 (6 bases). Germline-derived CDR1 and CDR2 are MNHEY and SVGAGI. The length of the CDR3 is 15 residues. V lost 8 bases and J 7 bases, leaving 18 bases between the germline ends. CDR3 nucleotides: TGTGCCAGCGGTTTGCATTCAGGGGCGAATTCACCCCTCCACTTT. This translates into CASGLHSGANSPLHF.

The CDR3 DNA reads TGTGCCAGCAGCAACGCCCTAGCGGGGCTAGAGACCCAGTACTTC. It is translated as CASSNALAGLETQYF. This chain joins TRBV13 and TRBJ2-5; 9 nucleotides agree with TRBD2. The length of the CDR3 is 15 residues. The germline CDR1 and CDR2 sequences are PRHDT and FYEKMQ (reference sequence). J lost 4 bases, V lost 5 bases, and 8 bases had no gene match.

This clone has a handful of counts. The chain recombines TRBV25-1 with TRBJ1-2; D is possibly TRBD1 (6 bases). Trimming removed 3 bases from V and 6 bases from J, with 14 bases in between. The CDR3 consists of 14 residues. The germline gives CDR1 MGHDK, CDR2 SYGVNS. As DNA, the CDR3 is TGTGCCAGCAGTGATCTTCAGGGGCCTAATGGCTACACCTTC. Encoded protein: CASSDLQGPNGYTF.